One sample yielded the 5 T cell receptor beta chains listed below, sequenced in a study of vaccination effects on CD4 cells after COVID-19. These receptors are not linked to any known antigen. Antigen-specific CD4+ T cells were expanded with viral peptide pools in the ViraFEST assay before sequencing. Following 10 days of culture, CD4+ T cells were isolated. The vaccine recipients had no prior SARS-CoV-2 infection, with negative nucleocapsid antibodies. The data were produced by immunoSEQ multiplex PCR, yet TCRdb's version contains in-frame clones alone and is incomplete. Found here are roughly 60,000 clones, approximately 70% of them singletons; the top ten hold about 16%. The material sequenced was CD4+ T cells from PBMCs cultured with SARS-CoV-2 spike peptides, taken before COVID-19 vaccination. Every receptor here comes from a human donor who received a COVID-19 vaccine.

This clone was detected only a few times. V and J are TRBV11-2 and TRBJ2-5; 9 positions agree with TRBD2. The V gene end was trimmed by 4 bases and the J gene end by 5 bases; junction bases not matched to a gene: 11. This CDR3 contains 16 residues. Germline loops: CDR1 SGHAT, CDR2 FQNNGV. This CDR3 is CASSSLRGRAGETQYF. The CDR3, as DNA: TGTGCCAGCAGCTCCCTTCGCGGGAGGGCCGGGGAGACCCAGTACTTC. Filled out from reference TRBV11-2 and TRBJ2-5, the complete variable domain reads EAGVAQSPRYKIIEKRQSVAFWCNPISGHATLYWYQQILGQGPKLLIQFQNNGVVDDSQLPKDRFSAERLKGVDSTLKIQPAKLEDSAVYLCASSSLRGRAGETQYFGPGTRLLVL.

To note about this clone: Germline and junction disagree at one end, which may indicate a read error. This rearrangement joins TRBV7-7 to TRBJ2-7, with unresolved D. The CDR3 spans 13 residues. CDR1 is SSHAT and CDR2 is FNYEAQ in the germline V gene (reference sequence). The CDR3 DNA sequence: TGTGCTAGCAGCTCCCAGTTTGGGTACGAGCAGTACTTC. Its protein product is CASSSQFGYEQYF.

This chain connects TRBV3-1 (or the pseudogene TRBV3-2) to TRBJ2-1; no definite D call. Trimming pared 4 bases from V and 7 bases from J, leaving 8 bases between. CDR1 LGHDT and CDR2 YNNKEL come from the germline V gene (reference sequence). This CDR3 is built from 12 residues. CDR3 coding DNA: TGTGCCAGCAGCCGGGCGGCGAATGAGCAGTTCTTC. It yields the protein CASSRAANEQFF.

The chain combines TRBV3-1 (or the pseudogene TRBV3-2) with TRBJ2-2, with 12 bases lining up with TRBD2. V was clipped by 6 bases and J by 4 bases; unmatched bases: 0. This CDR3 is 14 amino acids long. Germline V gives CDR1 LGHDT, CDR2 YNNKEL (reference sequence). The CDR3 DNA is TGTGCCAGCAGACTAGCGGGGGGCACCGGGGAGCTGTTTTTT. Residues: CASRLAGGTGELFF.

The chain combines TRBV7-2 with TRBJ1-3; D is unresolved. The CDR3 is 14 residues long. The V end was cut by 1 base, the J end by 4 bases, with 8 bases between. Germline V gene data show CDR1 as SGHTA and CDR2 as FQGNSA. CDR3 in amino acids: CASSLVGAGNTIYF. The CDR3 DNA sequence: TGTGCCAGCAGCTTAGTCGGAGCAGGAAACACCATATATTTT.